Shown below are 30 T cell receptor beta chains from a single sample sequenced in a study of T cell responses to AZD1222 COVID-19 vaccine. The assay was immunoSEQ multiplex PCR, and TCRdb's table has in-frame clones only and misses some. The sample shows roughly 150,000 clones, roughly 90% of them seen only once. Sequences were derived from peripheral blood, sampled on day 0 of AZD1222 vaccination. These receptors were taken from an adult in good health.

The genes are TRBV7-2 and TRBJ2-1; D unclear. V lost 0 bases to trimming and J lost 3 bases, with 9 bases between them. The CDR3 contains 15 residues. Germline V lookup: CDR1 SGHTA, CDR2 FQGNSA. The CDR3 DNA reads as TGTGCCAGCAGCTTAGCGGGCACAAACTACAATGAGCAGTTCTTC. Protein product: CASSLAGTNYNEQFF.

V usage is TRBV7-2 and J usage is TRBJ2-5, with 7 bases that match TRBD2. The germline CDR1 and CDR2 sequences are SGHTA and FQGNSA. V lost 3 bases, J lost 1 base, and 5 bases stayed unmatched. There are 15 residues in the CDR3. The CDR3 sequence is CASSFSGLRQETQYF. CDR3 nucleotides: TGTGCCAGCAGCTTTAGCGGGTTGCGCCAAGAGACCCAGTACTTC.

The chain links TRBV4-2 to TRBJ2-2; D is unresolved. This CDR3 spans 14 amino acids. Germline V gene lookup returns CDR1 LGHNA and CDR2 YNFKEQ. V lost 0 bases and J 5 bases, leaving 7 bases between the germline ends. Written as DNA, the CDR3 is TGTGCCAGCAGCCAAGAAAGCCAAACCGGGGAGCTGTTTTTT. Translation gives CASSQESQTGELFF.

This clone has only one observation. The DNA for the CDR3 is TGTGCCAGTAGTAGGACGACAGGGTCCGGCAATCAGCCCCAGCATTTT. Translating gives CASSRTTGSGNQPQHF. The V gene is TRBV19, the J gene TRBJ1-5; 7 positions match TRBD1. Germline CDR1 and CDR2: LNHDA and SQIVND (reference sequence). The trim removed 4 bases at V and 2 bases at J, leaving 8 bases unmatched. The CDR3 runs 16 residues.

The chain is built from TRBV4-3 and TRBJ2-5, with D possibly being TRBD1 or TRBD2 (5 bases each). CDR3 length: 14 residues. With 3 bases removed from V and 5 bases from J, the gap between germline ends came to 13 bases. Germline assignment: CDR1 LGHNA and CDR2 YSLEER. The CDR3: CASSQALGVETQYF. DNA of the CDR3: TGCGCCAGCAGCCAGGCTTTGGGGGTGGAGACCCAGTACTTC.

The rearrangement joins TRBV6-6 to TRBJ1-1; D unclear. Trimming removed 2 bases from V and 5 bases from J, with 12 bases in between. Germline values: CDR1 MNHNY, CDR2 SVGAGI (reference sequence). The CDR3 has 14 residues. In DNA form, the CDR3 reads TGTGCCAGCAGTTACCGGGGAGGGCGGACTGAAGCTTTCTTT. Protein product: CASSYRGGRTEAFF.

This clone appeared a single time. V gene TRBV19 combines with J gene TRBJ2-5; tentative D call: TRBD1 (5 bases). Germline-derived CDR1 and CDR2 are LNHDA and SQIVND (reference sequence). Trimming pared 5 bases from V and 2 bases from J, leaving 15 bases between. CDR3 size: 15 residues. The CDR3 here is CASSPPGRDQETQYF. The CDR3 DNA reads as TGTGCCAGTAGTCCCCCCGGCAGGGATCAAGAGACCCAGTACTTC.

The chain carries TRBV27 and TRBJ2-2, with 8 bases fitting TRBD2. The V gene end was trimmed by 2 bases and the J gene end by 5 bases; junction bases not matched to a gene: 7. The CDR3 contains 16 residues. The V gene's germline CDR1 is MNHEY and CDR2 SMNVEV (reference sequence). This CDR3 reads CASSLIAGRATGELFF. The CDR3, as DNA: TGTGCCAGCAGTTTAATTGCCGGGAGGGCAACCGGGGAGCTGTTTTTT.

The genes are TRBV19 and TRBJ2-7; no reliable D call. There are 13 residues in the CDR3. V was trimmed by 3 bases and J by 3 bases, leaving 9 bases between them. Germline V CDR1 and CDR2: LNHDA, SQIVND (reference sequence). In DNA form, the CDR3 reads TGTGCCAGTAGTATGAAGCCGAACTACGAGCAGTACTTC. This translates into CASSMKPNYEQYF.

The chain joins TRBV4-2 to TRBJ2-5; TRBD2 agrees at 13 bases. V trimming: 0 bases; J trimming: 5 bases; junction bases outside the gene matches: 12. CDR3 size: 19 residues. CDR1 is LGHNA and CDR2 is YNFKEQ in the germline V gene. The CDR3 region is CASSQEKVRGLAGRETQYF. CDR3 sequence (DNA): TGTGCCAGCAGCCAAGAAAAGGTCCGGGGACTAGCGGGAAGGGAGACCCAGTACTTC.

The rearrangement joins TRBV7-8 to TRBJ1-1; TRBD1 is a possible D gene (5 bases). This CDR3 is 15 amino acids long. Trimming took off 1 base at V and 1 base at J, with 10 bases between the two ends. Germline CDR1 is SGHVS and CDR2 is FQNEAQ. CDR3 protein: CASSLVHTGNTEAFF. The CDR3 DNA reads TGTGCCAGCAGCTTAGTACATACAGGGAACACTGAAGCTTTCTTT.

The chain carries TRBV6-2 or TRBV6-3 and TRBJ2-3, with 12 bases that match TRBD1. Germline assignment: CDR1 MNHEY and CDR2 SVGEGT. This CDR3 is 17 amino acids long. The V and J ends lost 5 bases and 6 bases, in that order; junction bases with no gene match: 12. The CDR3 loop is CASSAEPGQGAPDTQYF. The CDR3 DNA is TGTGCCAGCAGTGCAGAGCCGGGACAGGGGGCGCCGGATACGCAGTATTTT.

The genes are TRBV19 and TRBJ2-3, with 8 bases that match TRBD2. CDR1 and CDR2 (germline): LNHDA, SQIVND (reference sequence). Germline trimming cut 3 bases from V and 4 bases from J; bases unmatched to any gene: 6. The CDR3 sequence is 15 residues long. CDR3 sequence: CASSIGAGVADTQYF. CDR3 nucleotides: TGTGCCAGTAGTATTGGAGCGGGAGTGGCAGATACGCAGTATTTT.

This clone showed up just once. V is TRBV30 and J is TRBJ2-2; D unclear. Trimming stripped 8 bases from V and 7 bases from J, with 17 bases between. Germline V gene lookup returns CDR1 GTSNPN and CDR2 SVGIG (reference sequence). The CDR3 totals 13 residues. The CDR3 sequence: CAGSVWSGGELFF. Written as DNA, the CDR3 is TGTGCCGGATCCGTATGGAGTGGCGGGGAGCTGTTTTTT.

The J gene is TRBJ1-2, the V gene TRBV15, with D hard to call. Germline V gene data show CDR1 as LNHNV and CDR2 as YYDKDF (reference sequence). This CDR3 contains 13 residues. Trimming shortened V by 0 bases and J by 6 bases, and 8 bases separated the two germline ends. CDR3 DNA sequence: TGTGCCACCAGCAGAGAAGTGGCAAATGGCTACACCTTC. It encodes CATSREVANGYTF.

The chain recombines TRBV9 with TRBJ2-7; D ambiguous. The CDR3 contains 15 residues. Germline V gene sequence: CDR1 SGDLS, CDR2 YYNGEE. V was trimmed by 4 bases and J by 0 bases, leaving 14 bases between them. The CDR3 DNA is TGTGCCAGCAGCCCCTCCGGGTTAAGCTCCTACGAGCAGTACTTC. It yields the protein CASSPSGLSSYEQYF.

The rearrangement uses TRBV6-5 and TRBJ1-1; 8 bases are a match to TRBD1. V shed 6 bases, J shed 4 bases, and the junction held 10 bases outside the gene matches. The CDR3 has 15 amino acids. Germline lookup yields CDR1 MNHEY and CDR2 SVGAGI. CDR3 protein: CASRLTGGSGTEAFF. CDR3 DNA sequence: TGTGCCAGCAGACTCACAGGGGGATCGGGCACTGAAGCTTTCTTT.

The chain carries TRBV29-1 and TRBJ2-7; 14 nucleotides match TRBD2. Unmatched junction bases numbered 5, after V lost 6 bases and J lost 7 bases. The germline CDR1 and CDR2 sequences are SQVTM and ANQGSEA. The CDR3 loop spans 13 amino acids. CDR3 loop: CSVGGLAGVEQYF. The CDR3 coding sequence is TGCAGCGTGGGGGGACTAGCGGGAGTAGAGCAGTACTTC.

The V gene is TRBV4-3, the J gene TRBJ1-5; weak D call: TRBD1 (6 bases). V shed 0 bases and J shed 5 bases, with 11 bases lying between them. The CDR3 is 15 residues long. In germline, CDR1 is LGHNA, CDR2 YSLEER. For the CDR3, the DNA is TGCGCCAGCAGCCAAGAGTGGTCAGGGGATCAGCCCCAGCATTTT. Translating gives CASSQEWSGDQPQHF.

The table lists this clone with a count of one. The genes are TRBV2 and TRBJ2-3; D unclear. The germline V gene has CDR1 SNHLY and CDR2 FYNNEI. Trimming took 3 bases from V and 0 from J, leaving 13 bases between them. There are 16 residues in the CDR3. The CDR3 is CASSESTAQSTDTQYF. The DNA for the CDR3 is TGTGCCAGCAGTGAGTCTACAGCTCAAAGCACAGATACGCAGTATTTT. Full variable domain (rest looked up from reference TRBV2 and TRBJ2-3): EPEVTQTPSHQVTQMGQEVILRCVPISNHLYFYWYRQILGQKVEFLVSFYNNEISEKSEIFDDQFSVERPDGSNFTLKIRSTKLEDSAMYFCASSESTAQSTDTQYFGPGTRLTVL.

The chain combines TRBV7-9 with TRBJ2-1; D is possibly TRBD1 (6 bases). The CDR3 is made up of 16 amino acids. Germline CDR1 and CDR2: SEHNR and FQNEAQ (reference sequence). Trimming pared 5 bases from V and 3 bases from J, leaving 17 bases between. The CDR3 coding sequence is TGTGCCAGCAGCCAGGTCGGTGGGGGCAACTACAATGAGCAGTTCTTC. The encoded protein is CASSQVGGGNYNEQFF. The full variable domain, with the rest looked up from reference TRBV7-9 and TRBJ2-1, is DTGVSQNPRHKITKRGQNVTFRCDPISEHNRLYWYRQTLGQGPEFLTYFQNEAQLEKSRLLSDRFSAERPKGSFSTLEIQRTEQGDSAMYLCASSQVGGGNYNEQFFGPGTRLTVL.

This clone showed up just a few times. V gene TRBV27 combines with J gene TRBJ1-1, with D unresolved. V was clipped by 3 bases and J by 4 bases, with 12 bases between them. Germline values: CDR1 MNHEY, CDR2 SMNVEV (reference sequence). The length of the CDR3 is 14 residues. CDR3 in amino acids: CASSLRPGSTEAFF. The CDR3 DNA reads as TGTGCCAGCAGTTTGCGTCCGGGGAGCACTGAAGCTTTCTTT.

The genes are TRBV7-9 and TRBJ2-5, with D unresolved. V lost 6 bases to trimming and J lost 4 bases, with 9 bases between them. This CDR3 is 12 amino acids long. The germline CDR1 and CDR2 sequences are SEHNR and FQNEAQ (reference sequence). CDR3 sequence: CASRSLGETQYF. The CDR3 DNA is TGTGCCAGCAGATCGTTGGGAGAGACCCAGTACTTC. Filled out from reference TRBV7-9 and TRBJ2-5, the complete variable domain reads DTGVSQNPRHKITKRGQNVTFRCDPISEHNRLYWYRQTLGQGPEFLTYFQNEAQLEKSRLLSDRFSAERPKGSFSTLEIQRTEQGDSAMYLCASRSLGETQYFGPGTRLLVL.

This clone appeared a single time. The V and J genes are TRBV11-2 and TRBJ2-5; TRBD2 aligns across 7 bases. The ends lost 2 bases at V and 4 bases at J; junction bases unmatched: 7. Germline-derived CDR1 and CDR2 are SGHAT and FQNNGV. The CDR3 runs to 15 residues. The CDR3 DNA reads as TGTGCCAGCAGCTTACTAGCGGCTAGCAGAGAGACCCAGTACTTC. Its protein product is CASSLLAASRETQYF.

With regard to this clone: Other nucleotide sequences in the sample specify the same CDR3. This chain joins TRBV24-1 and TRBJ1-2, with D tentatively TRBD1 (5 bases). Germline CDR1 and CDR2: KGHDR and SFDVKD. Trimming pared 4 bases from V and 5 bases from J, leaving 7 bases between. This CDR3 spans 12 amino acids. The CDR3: CATSDDSYGYTF. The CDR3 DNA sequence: TGTGCCACCAGTGACGACAGTTATGGCTACACCTTC.

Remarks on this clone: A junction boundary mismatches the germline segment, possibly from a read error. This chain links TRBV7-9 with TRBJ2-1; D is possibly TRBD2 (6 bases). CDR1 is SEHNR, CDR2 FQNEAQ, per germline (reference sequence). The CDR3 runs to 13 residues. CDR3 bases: TGTGCCAGCAGATTAGCGGACTACAATGAGCAGTTCTTC. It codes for CASRLADYNEQFF.

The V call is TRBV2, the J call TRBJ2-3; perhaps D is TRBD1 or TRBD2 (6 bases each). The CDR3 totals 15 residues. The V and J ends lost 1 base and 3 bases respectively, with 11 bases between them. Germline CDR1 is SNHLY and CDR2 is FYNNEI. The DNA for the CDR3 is TGTGCCAGCAGTGAAGTGGGGGGCCTAACAGATACGCAGTATTTT. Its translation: CASSEVGGLTDTQYF. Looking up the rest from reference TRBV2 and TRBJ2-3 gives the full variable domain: EPEVTQTPSHQVTQMGQEVILRCVPISNHLYFYWYRQILGQKVEFLVSFYNNEISEKSEIFDDQFSVERPDGSNFTLKIRSTKLEDSAMYFCASSEVGGLTDTQYFGPGTRLTVL.

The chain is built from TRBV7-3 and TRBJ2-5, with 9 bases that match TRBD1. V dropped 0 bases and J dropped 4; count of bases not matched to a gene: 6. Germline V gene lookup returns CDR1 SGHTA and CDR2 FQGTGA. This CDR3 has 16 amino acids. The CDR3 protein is CASSLTGTGWGETQYF. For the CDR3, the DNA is TGTGCCAGCAGCTTAACAGGGACAGGGTGGGGAGAGACCCAGTACTTC.

CDR3 sequence (DNA): TGCGCCAGCAGCCAAGGGACAGGCACCGGGGAGCTGTTTTTT. This sequence encodes CASSQGTGTGELFF. The chain carries TRBV4-3 and TRBJ2-2, with TRBD1 matching over 7 bases. V was clipped by 1 base and J by 4 bases; unmatched bases: 0. CDR1 and CDR2 (germline): LGHNA, YSLEER. CDR3 length: 14 amino acids.

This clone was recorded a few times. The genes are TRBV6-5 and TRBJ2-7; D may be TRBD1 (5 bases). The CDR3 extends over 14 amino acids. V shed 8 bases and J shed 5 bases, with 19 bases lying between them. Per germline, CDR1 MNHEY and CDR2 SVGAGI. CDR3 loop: CASFRGQGLHEQYF. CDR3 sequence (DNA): TGTGCCAGCTTCAGAGGCCAGGGTCTCCACGAGCAGTACTTC.